This TCR beta chain originates from a study of CD8+ T cells in alopecia areata. About the research overall: In an open-label trial, patients got 5 to 10 mg tofacitinib twice daily. Percentage of affected scalp area was the basis on which treated patients' severity was scored.

Sequencing templates came from extracted RNA that was reverse transcribed into cDNA. Method: immunoSEQ multiplex PCR; TCRdb's copy keeps in-frame clones and lacks some. The table shows 90,000 to 150,000 clones, with around 56% occurring only once. Indicated treatment: oral pan-JAK inhibitor, 5-10 mg twice daily. The study, taken as a whole, reports: Sharing of TCR sequences between patients (possibly for HLA-related reasons) was less clear than in mice.

Comments on this clone: Antigen: not known.

The TCR was taken from a human donor with alopecia areata. The material sequenced was CD4+ T cells sorted from blood, taken at week 4, from a patient treated with tofacitinib.

The DNA of the CDR3 is TGTGCCAGCAGCGTATCGGGGAACACTGAAGCTTTCTTT. Translation gives CASSVSGNTEAFF. The V and J genes are TRBV9 and TRBJ1-1; D gene uncertain. V was clipped by 1 base and J by 1 base, with 5 bases between them. The CDR3 consists of 13 residues. CDR1 is SGDLS and CDR2 is YYNGEE in the germline V gene.